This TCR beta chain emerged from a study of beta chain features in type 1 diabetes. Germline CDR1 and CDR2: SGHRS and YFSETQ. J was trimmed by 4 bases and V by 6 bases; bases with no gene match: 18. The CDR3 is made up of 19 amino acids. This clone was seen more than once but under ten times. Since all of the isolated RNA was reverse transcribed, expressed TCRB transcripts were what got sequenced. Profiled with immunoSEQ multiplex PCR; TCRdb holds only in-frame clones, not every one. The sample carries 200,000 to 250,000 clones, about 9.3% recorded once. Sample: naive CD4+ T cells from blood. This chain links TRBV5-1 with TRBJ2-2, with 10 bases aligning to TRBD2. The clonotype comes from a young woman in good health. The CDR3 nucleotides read TGCGCCAGCACCGCTAGCGGGAGAAAGGAGAGAAGGCCCACCGGGGAGCTGTTTTTT. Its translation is CASTASGRKERRPTGELFF.